A selection of T cell receptor beta chains follows, all from one sample in a study of T-cell memory formation after mild COVID-19. One entry per CDR3 protein, called by TCRdb with MiXCR from the 5' RACE reads. The table lists about 210,000 distinct CDR3 sequences, 27% of them singletons. Sequencing was done on a sample of PBMCs or a T cell subset sorted from them (not recorded which). These receptor sequences come from an adult woman who had mild COVID-19 (a few samples of this study predate the infection). Cell type and time point are not known. CDR3s include the opening cysteine and the closing phenylalanine or tryptophan. Each record gives: clone size, D gene, V gene, J gene, CDR3 protein, CDR3 DNA. D genes are given only for firm matches. Clone size is shown for a subset of rows, as once, few, many or a class of expanded clone.

abundance: few
d_gene: -
v_gene: TRBV7-9
j_gene: TRBJ2-5
CDR3aa: CASSLGKFGHLEETQYF
CDR3nt: TGTGCCAGCAGCCTCGGCAAATTTGGACATTTAGAAGAGACCCAGTACTTC

abundance: -
d_gene: TRBD2
v_gene: TRBV7-9
j_gene: TRBJ2-1
CDR3aa: CASSLSGDPYNEQFF
CDR3nt: TGTGCCAGCAGCTTAAGCGGGGACCCCTACAATGAGCAGTTCTTC

abundance: -
d_gene: TRBD2
v_gene: TRBV10-3
j_gene: TRBJ2-3
CDR3aa: CAISAVSSGGTDTQYF
CDR3nt: TGTGCCATCAGTGCGGTATCTAGCGGGGGAACAGATACGCAGTATTTT

abundance: few
d_gene: -
v_gene: TRBV12-3/TRBV12-4
j_gene: TRBJ2-2
CDR3aa: CASSPIGEAGELFF
CDR3nt: TGTGCCAGCAGCCCGATCGGGGAGGCCGGGGAGCTGTTTTTT

abundance: -
d_gene: TRBD1
v_gene: TRBV7-9
j_gene: TRBJ1-4
CDR3aa: CASSPGGTASEKLFF
CDR3nt: TGTGCCAGCAGCCCCGGGGGGACAGCGAGTGAAAAACTGTTTTTT

abundance: -
d_gene: -
v_gene: TRBV5-1
j_gene: TRBJ2-3
CDR3aa: CASSLDGTSTDTQYF
CDR3nt: TGCGCCAGCAGCTTGGATGGGACCTCCACAGATACGCAGTATTTT

abundance: -
d_gene: TRBD1
v_gene: TRBV5-1
j_gene: TRBJ2-7
CDR3aa: CASSPGQGYNEQYF
CDR3nt: TGCGCCAGCAGCCCTGGACAGGGTTATAACGAGCAGTACTTC

abundance: -
d_gene: -
v_gene: TRBV12-3/TRBV12-4
j_gene: TRBJ2-1
CDR3aa: CASSLGLGNEQFF
CDR3nt: TGTGCCAGCAGTTTGGGGCTGGGCAATGAGCAGTTCTTC

abundance: few
d_gene: -
v_gene: TRBV5-1
j_gene: TRBJ2-5
CDR3aa: CASSRKASSQETQYF
CDR3nt: TGCGCCAGCAGCCGCAAAGCATCCAGCCAAGAGACCCAGTACTTC

abundance: few
d_gene: -
v_gene: TRBV3-1
j_gene: TRBJ1-2
CDR3aa: CASSQVANYGYTF
CDR3nt: TGTGCCAGCAGCCAAGTGGCGAATTATGGCTACACCTTC

abundance: -
d_gene: -
v_gene: TRBV7-9
j_gene: TRBJ1-1
CDR3aa: CASSGGRTATEAFF
CDR3nt: TGTGCCAGCAGCGGAGGACGGACGGCCACTGAAGCTTTCTTT

abundance: -
d_gene: TRBD2
v_gene: TRBV5-6
j_gene: TRBJ2-1
CDR3aa: CASSLAGGTTNEQFF
CDR3nt: TGTGCCAGCAGCTTGGCGGGGGGGACAACCAATGAGCAGTTCTTC